The rows below give T cell receptor beta chains drawn from one sample of a study of T-cell reconstitution after alpha-beta-depleted transplantation in children. A single record per CDR3 protein comes from TCRdb applying MiXCR to the PCR reads. Of fewer than 550,000 distinct CDR3 sequences detected, 9.5% to 12% appear once; the ten largest clones hold approximately 14%. The source was PBMCs, mostly from graft donor cells, collected 180 days after TCRalphabeta/CD19-depleted stem cell transplant. The source is a female patient younger than 10 who had a stem cell transplant for aplastic anemia, so the T cells may come from the graft donor. Both conserved end residues are part of each CDR3. Each record gives: J gene, V gene, clone size, D gene, CDR3 DNA, CDR3 protein. D genes are given only for firm matches. A clone size is listed for some rows: how often the clone was seen (once, few, many), or a class if it is expanded.

TRBJ2-1	TRBV7-2	few	TRBD2	TGTGCCAGCAGCCTACTAGCGGGAGGGCCCCACAATGAGCAGTTCTTC	CASSLLAGGPHNEQFF
TRBJ2-1	TRBV7-8	-	-	TGTGCCAGCAGCTTGCCTCCGGCCGGAATCAATGAGCAGTTCTTC	CASSLPPAGINEQFF
TRBJ1-6	TRBV7-8	few	-	TGTGCCAGCAGCTTATCGCGGCCCCTGGATTCACCCCTCCACTTT	CASSLSRPLDSPLHF
TRBJ2-1	TRBV10-3	-	TRBD2	TGTGCCATCAGTGAGCCGTTACTACTAGCGGCCTACAATGAGCAGTTCTTC	CAISEPLLLAAYNEQFF
TRBJ1-1	TRBV20-1	many	-	TGCAGTGCTACCTTTTCGGGGGTTATTGAAGCTTTCTTT	CSATFSGVIEAFF
TRBJ2-2	TRBV29-1	-	TRBD1	TGCAGCGTTTTACCGGGACAGGGGAACACCGGGGAGCTGTTTTTT	CSVLPGQGNTGELFF
TRBJ2-7	TRBV12-3/TRBV12-4	once	TRBD2	TGTGCCAGCAGTTTCCAGGGGACTGGCGGGAGGGCCTACGAGCAGTACTTC	CASSFQGTGGRAYEQYF
TRBJ1-2	TRBV7-2	-	TRBD1	TGTGCCAGCAGCTCCACAGGGGGCGGGTTCTATGGCTACACCTTC	CASSSTGGGFYGYTF
TRBJ2-7	TRBV2	-	TRBD2	TGTGCCAGCAGTGTCACTAGCGGGAGGATAAGGTCCTACGAGCAGTACTTC	CASSVTSGRIRSYEQYF
TRBJ2-7	TRBV4-2	once	-	TGTGCCAGCAGCCAAGATCGGGTCAGTCTCTACCAGCAGTACTTC	CASSQDRVSLYQQYF
TRBJ2-7	TRBV7-9	-	-	TGTGCCAGCCGGGGCTCCTACGAGCAGTACTTC	CASRGSYEQYF
TRBJ1-2	TRBV28	few	-	TGTGCCAGCAGTTTCTTAAACTATGGCTACACCTTC	CASSFLNYGYTF
TRBJ2-7	TRBV12-3/TRBV12-4	many	TRBD1	TGTGCCAGCAGTTTAGAGGGGGGACAGGGCACCGAGCAGTACTTC	CASSLEGGQGTEQYF
TRBJ1-5	TRBV7-2	-	-	TGTGCCAGCAGCAAGAACTATCAGCCCCAGCATTTT	CASSKNYQPQHF
TRBJ1-3	TRBV2	-	TRBD1	TGTGCCAGCAATACAGGGGGCACTCCCTCTGGAAACACCATATATTTT	CASNTGGTPSGNTIYF
TRBJ1-2	TRBV7-2	many	TRBD1	TGTGCCAGCAGCTTGGACAGGCAAATTAACTATGGCTACACCTTC	CASSLDRQINYGYTF
TRBJ2-1	TRBV4-1	few	-	TGCGCCAGCAGCCAAGATTTTAGGAGAACAGGGCCCTCCTACAATGAGCAGTTCTTC	CASSQDFRRTGPSYNEQFF
TRBJ2-3	TRBV24-1	few	-	TGTGCCACCAGGGGAGGCGGGAAGATACATACGCAGTATTTT	CATRGGGKIHTQYF
TRBJ1-1	TRBV7-2	few	-	TGTGCCAGCAGCTCGATTATTTGGCCCGGGCTATACACTGAAGCTTTCTTT	CASSSIIWPGLYTEAFF
TRBJ2-7	TRBV10-3	-	-	TGTGCCATCAGGCGGGGACTCAACTCCTACGAGCAGTACTTC	CAIRRGLNSYEQYF
TRBJ2-7	TRBV6-2/TRBV6-3	few	-	TGTGCCAGCAGTTACGTGCGGTCCGAGCAGTACTTC	CASSYVRSEQYF
TRBJ2-1	TRBV3-1	many	TRBD2	TGTGCCAGCACCCAAATCGCGGGGACTAGCGGGGATAGAGGCAATGAGCAGTTCTTC	CASTQIAGTSGDRGNEQFF
TRBJ2-3	TRBV5-1	many	-	TGCGCCAGCAGCTTCACGGGAGAAACCACAGATACGCAGTATTTT	CASSFTGETTDTQYF
TRBJ2-5	TRBV12-3/TRBV12-4	few	-	TGTGCCAGCAGTCCCCCTTCCCGGGAGTCGGCGCAAGAGACCCAGTACTTC	CASSPPSRESAQETQYF
TRBJ2-6	TRBV9	few	-	TGTGCCAGCAGCGTGGGAGACAGTTACTCTGGGGCCAACGTCCTGACTTTC	CASSVGDSYSGANVLTF
TRBJ2-3	TRBV12-3/TRBV12-4	few	TRBD2	TGTGCCAGCAGTTTCGGGGGGTATAGCACAGATACGCAGTATTTT	CASSFGGYSTDTQYF
TRBJ2-1	TRBV6-1	-	-	TGTGCCAGCAGAGAGTTCCACAGGGCTAGGGATGAGCAGTTCTTC	CASREFHRARDEQFF
TRBJ2-1	TRBV9	-	TRBD2	TGTGCCAGCAGCGTAGAGGGGCGGGCCCACGCGGGAGTAGGGAGCAATGAGCAGTTCTTC	CASSVEGRAHAGVGSNEQFF
TRBJ1-5	TRBV28	few	-	TGTGCCAGCAGAGGGGAGGGATATCAGCCCCAGCATTTT	CASRGEGYQPQHF
TRBJ2-2	TRBV29-1	few	-	TGCAGCGTTGGGACCGCAACGAACACCGGGGAGCTGTTTTTT	CSVGTATNTGELFF
TRBJ1-5	TRBV19	few	-	TGTGCCAGTAGCCCGAAGGCCGGGTCCCAGCCCCAGCATTTT	CASSPKAGSQPQHF
TRBJ2-5	TRBV6-1	-	-	TGTGCCAGCCTCTCCAGGGTTCCCAAGGGGACCCAGTACTTC	CASLSRVPKGTQYF
TRBJ2-5	TRBV7-9	-	TRBD1	TGTGCCAGCAGCTGCGGGTGTTTGGGACAGGGAAAGGAGACCCAGTACTTC	CASSCGCLGQGKETQYF
TRBJ1-1	TRBV5-1	few	TRBD1	TGCGCCAGCAGCCAGGGACAGTCTGAAGCTTTCTTT	CASSQGQSEAFF
TRBJ1-2	TRBV7-2	-	-	TGTGCCAGCAGCCCTGTCAGGGGAATGGATGGCTACACCTTC	CASSPVRGMDGYTF
TRBJ2-4	TRBV7-2	-	-	TGTGCCAGCAGCTTAGTGGACCTCAAGGGGGACATTCAGTACTTC	CASSLVDLKGDIQYF
TRBJ2-5	TRBV28	-	-	TGTGCCACCCAGGAAGAGACCCAGTACTTC	CATQEETQYF
TRBJ2-2	TRBV2	-	TRBD2	TGTGCCAGCAGCAACACTAGCGGGAGGCGGGGGGAGCTGTTTTTT	CASSNTSGRRGELFF
TRBJ2-2	TRBV5-4	-	TRBD2	TGTGCCAGCAGCTCCGGCGGGACTAGCGGGATAACCGGGGAGCTGTTTTTT	CASSSGGTSGITGELFF
TRBJ2-7	TRBV4-3	many	TRBD1	TGCGCCAGCAGCCAAGGTTCGGACAGGAGCTACGAGCAGTACTTC	CASSQGSDRSYEQYF